These 27 T cell receptor beta chains share one sample of origin, sequenced in a study of blood T cell repertoires in COVID-19. Repertoires were generated with immunoSEQ multiplex PCR, while TCRdb's copy carries only in-frame clones and drops some. The table shows about 140,000 clones, with 84% occurring only once. Sequenced sample: peripheral blood. All receptors come from a human donor in a cohort sampled during active COVID-19.

The count of this clone is one. The chain's CDR3 is CASSPRGQGSTDTQYF. The CDR3 DNA reads TGTGCCAGCTCACCCCGGGGACAGGGGAGCACAGATACGCAGTATTTT. The gene calls are TRBV18 and TRBJ2-3, with 10 bases lining up with TRBD1. V lost 3 bases and J lost 0; bases outside the gene matches: 3. Germline V lookup: CDR1 KGHSH, CDR2 LQKENI. This CDR3 is built from 16 residues.

The chain's CDR3 is CASSIRRAGESGNQPQHF. CDR3 coding DNA: TGTGCCAGTAGTATACGGCGTGCGGGGGAGTCGGGCAATCAGCCCCAGCATTTT. The chain employs TRBV19 and TRBJ1-5; D may be TRBD1 (5 bases). Germline loops: CDR1 LNHDA, CDR2 SQIVND (reference sequence). Deletions cut 2 bases from V and 2 bases from J, with 19 bases between. This CDR3 is built from 18 residues. Full variable domain (rest looked up from reference TRBV19 and TRBJ1-5): DGGITQSPKYLFRKEGQNVTLSCEQNLNHDAMYWYRQDPGQGLRLIYYSQIVNDFQKGDIAEGYSVSREKKESFPLTVTSAQKNPTAFYLCASSIRRAGESGNQPQHFGDGTRLSIL.

The V and J genes are TRBV18 and TRBJ1-5, with D unclear. This CDR3 has 16 amino acids. CDR1 is KGHSH and CDR2 is LQKENI in the germline V gene. V was shortened by 0 bases and J by 1 base, with 10 bases between the two germline ends. This CDR3 reads CASSPPGSTSNQPQHF. CDR3 nucleotide sequence: TGTGCCAGCTCACCACCGGGCAGTACCAGCAATCAGCCCCAGCATTTT.

This rearrangement joins TRBV6-1 to TRBJ1-2; D might be TRBD1 (5 bases). Germline-derived CDR1 and CDR2 are MNHNS and SASEGT. V lost 0 bases and J 6 bases, leaving 8 bases between the germline ends. The CDR3 runs 13 residues. In nucleotides, the CDR3 is TGTGCCAGCAGTGAAGCCAGGGATAATGGCTACACCTTC. Its protein is CASSEARDNGYTF.

This clone was recorded many times. The chain joins TRBV3-1 (or the pseudogene TRBV3-2) to TRBJ1-1; 9 positions match TRBD1. The CDR3 runs to 15 residues. Germline V gene data show CDR1 as LGHDT and CDR2 as YNNKEL (reference sequence). With 3 bases clipped from V and 1 base from J, the junction kept 3 bases outside the gene matches. The CDR3 protein is CASSHWDRANTEAFF. The CDR3, as DNA: TGTGCCAGCAGCCACTGGGACAGGGCGAACACTGAAGCTTTCTTT.

This sequence joins TRBV28 and TRBJ1-6, with D tentatively TRBD1 (6 bases). With 2 bases removed from V and 4 bases from J, the gap between germline ends came to 9 bases. The CDR3 is 15 residues long. The germline gives CDR1 MDHEN, CDR2 SYDVKM. CDR3 DNA sequence: TGTGCCAGCAGTTTAGGAACAGGGTATAATTCACCCCTCCACTTT. Residues: CASSLGTGYNSPLHF.

This rearrangement joins TRBV5-1 to TRBJ2-5, with D maybe TRBD1 (6 bases). Trimming left V 4 bases short and J 4 bases short, with 14 bases between. The germline V gene encodes CDR1 SGHRS and CDR2 YFSETQ. The CDR3 length is 14 residues. The CDR3: CASSPLDSPETQYF. CDR3 DNA sequence: TGCGCCAGCAGCCCATTGGACAGCCCAGAGACCCAGTACTTC.

J is TRBJ2-5 and V is TRBV27, with 8 bases fitting TRBD2. This CDR3 region has 17 residues. Germline values: CDR1 MNHEY, CDR2 SMNVEV (reference sequence). J gave up 5 bases and V 5 bases, and 16 bases lay outside the gene matches. As DNA, the CDR3 is TGTGCCAGCAGTCCGCATTCGGGGGCGGGAGGAGGGGAGACCCAGTACTTC. Translated, it gives CASSPHSGAGGGETQYF.

The rearrangement joins TRBV3-1 (or the pseudogene TRBV3-2) to TRBJ2-7; 7 nucleotides agree with TRBD1. The germline CDR1 and CDR2 sequences are LGHDT and YNNKEL (reference sequence). V shed 3 bases, J shed 6 bases, and the junction held 8 bases outside the gene matches. This CDR3 region has 14 residues. CDR3 amino acids: CASSHATQGVEQYF. The CDR3 DNA reads as TGTGCCAGCAGCCATGCAACTCAGGGGGTCGAGCAGTACTTC.

The chain links TRBV5-1 to TRBJ2-5; D possibly corresponds to TRBD2 (5 bases). V lost 4 bases, J lost 5 bases, and 15 bases lay in between. This CDR3 is built from 14 residues. Per germline, CDR1 SGHRS and CDR2 YFSETQ. CDR3 bases: TGCGCCAGCAGCCGCGTGGGTGGCGGGGAGACCCAGTACTTC. Its protein is CASSRVGGGETQYF.

This clone was counted once. J is TRBJ2-2 and V is TRBV18; D may be TRBD2 (5 bases). V was pared by 2 bases and J by 13 bases, with 8 bases between. The CDR3 loop spans 11 amino acids. Germline CDR1 and CDR2: KGHSH and LQKENI. This CDR3 is CASSPSEGLFF. The CDR3, as DNA: TGTGCCAGCTCACCATCCGAGGGGCTGTTTTTT.

The chain couples TRBV3-1 (or the pseudogene TRBV3-2) to TRBJ1-3; D gene uncertain. Trimming pared 4 bases from V and 0 bases from J, leaving 13 bases between. The V gene's germline CDR1 is LGHDT and CDR2 YNNKEL (reference sequence). CDR3 size: 16 residues. The CDR3 reads CASSPGNLFSGNTIYF. In DNA, the CDR3 is TGTGCCAGCAGCCCGGGAAACCTTTTCTCTGGAAACACCATATATTTT.

This clone came up once. The chain recombines TRBV4-1 with TRBJ1-1; D is possibly TRBD1 (5 bases). Germline CDR1 MGHRA, CDR2 YSYEKL. The V end was cut by 0 bases, the J end by 11 bases, with 19 bases between. CDR3 size: 15 residues. The CDR3 loop reads CASSQDWSLDSTAFF. CDR3 in DNA: TGCGCCAGCAGCCAAGATTGGTCCCTCGACAGTACGGCTTTCTTT.

The CDR3 spells CASSQDLSGLLTGTDTQYF. For the CDR3, the DNA is TGTGCCAGCAGCCAAGACCTCAGCGGGCTCCTCACAGGAACAGATACGCAGTATTTT. The chain combines TRBV3-1 (or the pseudogene TRBV3-2) with TRBJ2-3, with D perhaps matching TRBD2 (6 bases). The CDR3 runs 19 residues. The V gene lost 0 bases and the J gene lost 3 bases, with 22 bases spanning the gap. Germline CDR1 is LGHDT and CDR2 is YNNKEL (reference sequence).

This chain connects TRBV7-2 to TRBJ1-5, with D perhaps TRBD1 (5 bases). This CDR3 is built from 13 residues. The germline CDR1 and CDR2 sequences are SGHTA and FQGNSA. Trimming removed 5 bases from V and 0 bases from J, with 5 bases in between. In nucleotides, the CDR3 is TGTGCCAGCAGCCAGGGTAGCAATCAGCCCCAGCATTTT. It translates to CASSQGSNQPQHF.

The V call is TRBV5-1, the J call TRBJ1-3, with 7 nucleotides matching TRBD1. The CDR3 is 14 residues long. Germline assignment: CDR1 SGHRS and CDR2 YFSETQ. After removal of 4 bases from V and 4 bases from J, the junction contained 5 bases not matched to a gene. The CDR3 nucleotides read TGCGCCAGCAGCCTGACAGGGATAGGAAACACCATATATTTT. Encoded protein: CASSLTGIGNTIYF.

The rearrangement uses TRBV2 and TRBJ1-5; D may be TRBD1 (6 bases). CDR3 size: 15 residues. V was trimmed by 6 bases and J by 10 bases, leaving 22 bases between them. Per the germline V gene, CDR1 is SNHLY and CDR2 is FYNNEI. As DNA, the CDR3 is TGTGCCAGCAGCTCCGGGCAGGGGCTTTCATTCCCCCAGCATTTT. Amino acids: CASSSGQGLSFPQHF.

This rearrangement joins TRBV29-1 to TRBJ1-6, with 7 positions matching TRBD1. This CDR3 is built from 12 residues. CDR1 and CDR2 from the germline V gene are SQVTM and ANQGSEA. V was clipped by 7 bases and J by 10 bases; unmatched bases: 7. In nucleotides, the CDR3 is TGCAGCGCCGGGGACAGAAACTCACCCCTCCACTTT. This translates into CSAGDRNSPLHF.

The gene calls are TRBV6-5 and TRBJ2-2; 10 positions agree with TRBD2. V shed 6 bases and J 6 bases; nucleotides not matched to a gene: 4. Germline V gene lookup returns CDR1 MNHEY and CDR2 SVGAGI. The CDR3 runs 14 residues. The CDR3 here is CASRPGTSAGELFF. CDR3 DNA sequence: TGTGCCAGCAGGCCCGGGACTAGCGCCGGGGAGCTGTTTTTT.

V and J are TRBV4-2 and TRBJ2-7, with 8 bases identical to TRBD2. Germline V lookup: CDR1 LGHNA, CDR2 YNFKEQ. V lost 0 bases, J lost 0 bases, and 13 bases stayed unmatched. The CDR3 runs 19 residues. The DNA for the CDR3 is TGTGCCAGCAGCCAAGATCTGGGCTATGCGGGAGGAATCTCCTACGAGCAGTACGTC. Translating gives CASSQDLGYAGGISYEQYV.

This chain links TRBV7-6 with TRBJ1-1; D is unresolved. Germline CDR1 reads SGHVS; CDR2 reads FNYEAQ. The ends were cut back, 2 bases at V and 2 bases at J, with 9 bases in the middle. The CDR3 contains 14 residues. CDR3 loop: CASSLRAGNTEAFF. The CDR3 nucleotides read TGTGCCAGCAGCTTAAGGGCGGGAAACACTGAAGCTTTCTTT.

This rearrangement joins TRBV6-6 to TRBJ1-4; D unresolved. In germline, CDR1 is MNHNY, CDR2 SVGAGI (reference sequence). The CDR3 covers 15 residues. Between the trimmed V and J ends, which lost 4 bases and 8 bases, there was a span of 17 bases. This chain's CDR3 is CASSSAGATGEKLFF. For the CDR3, the DNA is TGTGCCAGCAGTTCCGCGGGCGCGACGGGGGAAAAACTGTTTTTT.

This chain joins TRBV2 and TRBJ1-1; weak D call: TRBD1 (5 bases). CDR1 and CDR2 (germline): SNHLY, FYNNEI. CDR3 length: 15 residues. Trimming removed 1 base at V and 1 base at J, with 10 bases between. The CDR3 nucleotides read TGTGCCAGCAGTGAAGGACAGATCCCGAACACTGAAGCTTTCTTT. As protein: CASSEGQIPNTEAFF.

The V gene is TRBV25-1, the J gene TRBJ1-3; the D gene is possibly TRBD1 (6 bases). The CDR3 runs to 18 residues. The germline V and J ends were trimmed by 4 bases and 0 bases, with 19 bases remaining between them. Looked up from germline, CDR1 is MGHDK and CDR2 is SYGVNS. CDR3 sequence (DNA): TGTGCCAGCAGTGCACGGCAAGGGGGGGCTAACTCTGGAAACACCATATATTTT. This codes for CASSARQGGANSGNTIYF.

This chain joins TRBV2 and TRBJ2-1; 8 nucleotides align to TRBD1. The CDR3 spans 15 residues. V trimming: 1 base; J trimming: 9 bases; junction bases outside the gene matches: 8. CDR1 and CDR2 (germline): SNHLY, FYNNEI. The CDR3 DNA sequence: TGTGCCAGCAGTGAAGTGGCAGGGGGCGAAGGTGAGCAGTTCTTC. Translation: CASSEVAGGEGEQFF. Filled out from reference TRBV2 and TRBJ2-1, the complete variable domain reads EPEVTQTPSHQVTQMGQEVILRCVPISNHLYFYWYRQILGQKVEFLVSFYNNEISEKSEIFDDQFSVERPDGSNFTLKIRSTKLEDSAMYFCASSEVAGGEGEQFFGPGTRLTVL.

This chain uses TRBV7-3 with TRBJ2-1, with TRBD1 identical over 9 bases. Trimming removed 3 bases from V and 6 bases from J; junction bases left unmatched: 3. The germline CDR1 and CDR2 sequences are SGHTA and FQGTGA. There are 14 residues in the CDR3. The CDR3 spells CASSLTGGSNEQFF. The CDR3, as DNA: TGTGCCAGCAGCTTGACAGGGGGTAGCAATGAGCAGTTCTTC.

The chain carries TRBV19 and TRBJ2-4; D not certain. Per germline, CDR1 LNHDA and CDR2 SQIVND (reference sequence). V lost 1 base to trimming and J lost 2 bases, with 9 bases between them. The CDR3 loop spans 15 amino acids. CDR3 in amino acids: CASSIGRSTKNIQYF. The CDR3 DNA reads TGTGCCAGTAGTATAGGGAGATCAACCAAAAACATTCAGTACTTC.